This T cell receptor (beta chain) is from a study of OX40 agonist ivuxolimab in advanced cancers. Study at large: Intravenous ivuxolimab was administered to patients every 2 weeks at 0.01 to 10 mg/kg. The dose-escalation cohort was around 83% male, with a mean age of 60 years, ranging about 23 to 80. Findings of the study overall: Patients with a partial response at 0.1-3.0 mg/kg had among the lowest clonal expansion.

Repertoires were generated with immunoSEQ multiplex PCR, while TCRdb's copy carries only in-frame clones and drops some. Among tens of thousands of clones listed, approximately 81% were seen once. Concerning this clone itself: Antigen specificity is unknown.

This receptor was obtained from an adult with an advanced solid tumor such as melanoma, head and neck, liver or kidney cancer. This specimen consisted of CD4+ or CD8+ T cells sorted from blood, obtained in a trial of the OX40 agonist ivuxolimab.

The CDR3 nucleotides are TGTGCCACCAGCAGATGGGGGACTAGCGGGAGGTTGGGGAGCTACAATGAGCAGTTCTTC. Its translation: CATSRWGTSGRLGSYNEQFF. The chain carries TRBV15 and TRBJ2-1; 15 bases align to TRBD2. Trimming removed 2 bases from V and 3 bases from J; junction bases left unmatched: 11. There are 20 residues in the CDR3. Germline CDR1 is LNHNV and CDR2 is YYDKDF (reference sequence). The full variable domain, with the rest looked up from reference TRBV15 and TRBJ2-1, is DAMVIQNPRYQVTQFGKPVTLSCSQTLNHNVMYWYQQKSSQAPKLLFHYYDKDFNNEADTPDNFQSRRPNTSFCFLDIRSPGLGDTAMYLCATSRWGTSGRLGSYNEQFFGPGTRLTVL.